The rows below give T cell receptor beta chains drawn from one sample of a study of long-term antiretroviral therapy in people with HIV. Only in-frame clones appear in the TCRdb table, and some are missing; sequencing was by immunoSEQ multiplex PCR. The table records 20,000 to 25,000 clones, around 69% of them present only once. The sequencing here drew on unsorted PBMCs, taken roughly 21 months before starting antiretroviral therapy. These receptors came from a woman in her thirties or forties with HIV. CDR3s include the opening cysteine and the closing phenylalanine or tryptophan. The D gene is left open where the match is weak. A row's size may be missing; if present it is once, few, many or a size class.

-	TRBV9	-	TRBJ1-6	TGTGCCAGCAGCATCCGGGACGGTAATTCACCCCTCCACTTT	CASSIRDGNSPLHF
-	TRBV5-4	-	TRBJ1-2	TGTGCCAGCAGCCAAATCCCCCTACAGGGATCCTATGGCTACACCTTC	CASSQIPLQGSYGYTF
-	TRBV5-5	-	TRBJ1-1	TGTGCCAGCAGCTTGCTGGTTGGGAACACTGAAGCTTTCTTT	CASSLLVGNTEAFF
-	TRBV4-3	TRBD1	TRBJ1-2	TGCGCCAGCAGCCAAAGACAGGGGGGGAGCTATGGCTACACCTTC	CASSQRQGGSYGYTF
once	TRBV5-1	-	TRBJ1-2	TGCGCCAGCAGCTTGGGGCTGACAGGCTATGGCTACACCTTC	CASSLGLTGYGYTF
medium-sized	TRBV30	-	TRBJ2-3	TGTGCCTGGAGTTCGGTAGATACAGATACGCAGTATTTT	CAWSSVDTDTQYF
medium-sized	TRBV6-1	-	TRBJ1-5	TGTGCCAGCAGCGCGGACAGAACAAATCAGCCCCAGCATTTT	CASSADRTNQPQHF
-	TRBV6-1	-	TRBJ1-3	TGTGCCAGCTCAAATTCGGGGGGAAACACCATATATTTT	CASSNSGGNTIYF
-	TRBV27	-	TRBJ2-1	TGTGCCAGCAGTTTAGGTGGGCCCTATGAGCAGTTCTTC	CASSLGGPYEQFF
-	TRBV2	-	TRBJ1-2	TGTGCCAGCGGGGAAGCGGGGGACTATGGCTACACCTTC	CASGEAGDYGYTF
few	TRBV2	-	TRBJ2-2	TGTGCCAGCAGTCCTCCCCGGGACTACACCGGGGAGCTGTTTTTT	CASSPPRDYTGELFF
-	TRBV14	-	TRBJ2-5	TGTGCCAGCAGCCAAGTCTTAGGTCAAGGGACCCAGTACTTC	CASSQVLGQGTQYF
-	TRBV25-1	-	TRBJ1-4	TGTGCCAGCAGTACCAGGGCCCGGGGTCTTAATGAAAAACTGTTTTTT	CASSTRARGLNEKLFF
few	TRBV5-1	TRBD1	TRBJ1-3	TGCGCCAGCAGCTTGGGGACAGGGGGTGGAAACACCATATATTTT	CASSLGTGGGNTIYF
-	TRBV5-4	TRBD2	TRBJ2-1	TGTGCCAGCAGCCTCGGGAGCGGGGGGGCACGGGAGCAGTTCTTC	CASSLGSGGAREQFF
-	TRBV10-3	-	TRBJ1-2	TGTGCCATCAGTGATTTGGGGTCCCCGGGTGGCTACACCTTC	CAISDLGSPGGYTF
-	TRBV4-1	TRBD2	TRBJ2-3	TGCGCCAGCAGCTTAGGACTAGCGCCTAGCACAGATACGCAGTATTTT	CASSLGLAPSTDTQYF
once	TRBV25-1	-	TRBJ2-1	TGTGCCAGCAGTGAGCAGGGTGGCCGGTTGAATGAGCAGTTCTTC	CASSEQGGRLNEQFF
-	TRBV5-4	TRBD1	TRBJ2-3	TGTGCCAGCAGCGGGGTGACAGGGGAGGCGAAAGCGGGCACAGATACGCAGTATTTT	CASSGVTGEAKAGTDTQYF
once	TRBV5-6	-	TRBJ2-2	TGTGCCAGCAGTCCTGGGCCCGGCACCGGGGAGCTGTTTTTT	CASSPGPGTGELFF
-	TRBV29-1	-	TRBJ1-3	TGCAGCGTTGGGACATTGAGCTCTGGAAACACCATATATTTT	CSVGTLSSGNTIYF
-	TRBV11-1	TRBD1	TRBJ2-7	TGTGCCAGCAGCTCAGGGGGAAACACCTACGAGCAGTACTTC	CASSSGGNTYEQYF
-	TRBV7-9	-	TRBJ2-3	TGTGCCAGCGAGGGGAAACGCACAGATACGCAGTATTTT	CASEGKRTDTQYF
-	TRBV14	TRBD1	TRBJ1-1	TGTGCCAGCAGCCAGGGCTTGGGACAGGGATTCCCTGAAGCTTTCTTT	CASSQGLGQGFPEAFF
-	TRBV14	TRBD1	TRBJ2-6	TGTGCCAGCAGCCCCCCCAGGGGGCTCCTCTCTGGGGCCAACGTCCTGACTTTC	CASSPPRGLLSGANVLTF
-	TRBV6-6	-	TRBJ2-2	TGTGCCAGCAGGGTAGCGGAAAACACCGGGGAGCTGTTTTTT	CASRVAENTGELFF
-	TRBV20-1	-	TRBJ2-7	TGCAGTGCTGGTGTGGAGTACGAGCAGTACTTC	CSAGVEYEQYF
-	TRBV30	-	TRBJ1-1	TGTGCCTGGTTCCTGACCCCAAACACTGAAGCTTTCTTT	CAWFLTPNTEAFF
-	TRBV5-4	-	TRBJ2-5	TGTGCCAGCAGCTTGCGTGGGAGTCGGGAGACCCAGTACTTC	CASSLRGSRETQYF
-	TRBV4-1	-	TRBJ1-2	TGCGCCAGCAGCCCCCCCAAGGGCAGGGGTATAGAGGAAGGCTACACCTTC	CASSPPKGRGIEEGYTF
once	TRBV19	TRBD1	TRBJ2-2	TGTGCCAGTAGGGACAGGGGAAACACCGGGGAGCTGTTTTTT	CASRDRGNTGELFF
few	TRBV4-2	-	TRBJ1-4	TGTGCCAGCAGCCAAGGACCTCAAGATGAAAAACTGTTTTTT	CASSQGPQDEKLFF
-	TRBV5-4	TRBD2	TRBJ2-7	TGTGCCAGCAGCGCGGGGGATACCGAGCAGTACTTC	CASSAGDTEQYF
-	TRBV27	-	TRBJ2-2	TGTGCCAGCAGGAGTTCGAACACCGGGGAGCTGTTTTTT	CASRSSNTGELFF
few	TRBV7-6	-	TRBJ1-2	TGTGCCAGCAGCTTAACCGCCGGATCTTCTGGCTACACCTTC	CASSLTAGSSGYTF
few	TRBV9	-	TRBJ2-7	TGTGCCAGCAGCGTCGGACACTACTCCTACGAGCAGTACTTC	CASSVGHYSYEQYF
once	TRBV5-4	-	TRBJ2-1	TGTGCCAGCAGCGGGTATGTAAAAGAGCAGTTCTTC	CASSGYVKEQFF
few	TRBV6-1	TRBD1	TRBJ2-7	TGTGCCAGCAGTGCTTTCCCGGGACAGCCTAGCTTC	CASSAFPGQPSF
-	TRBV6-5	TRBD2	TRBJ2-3	TGTGCCAGCAGTTACTCGACTAGCGGGGTACCAGATACGCAGTATTTT	CASSYSTSGVPDTQYF
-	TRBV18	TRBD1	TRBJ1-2	TGTGCCAGCTCACCAAGGACAGGGGGCTCGTATGGCTACACCTTC	CASSPRTGGSYGYTF
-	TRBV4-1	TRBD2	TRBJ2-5	TGCGCCAGCAGCCAGGTAGCGGGAGGGTTGATGGCAGAGACCCAGTACTTC	CASSQVAGGLMAETQYF
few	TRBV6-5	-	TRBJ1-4	TGTGCCAGCACCTTACATCGGGGGGAAAAACTGTTTTTT	CASTLHRGEKLFF
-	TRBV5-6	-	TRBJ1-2	TGTGCCAGCAGCTTGGAGGGAAATGATGGCTACACCTTC	CASSLEGNDGYTF
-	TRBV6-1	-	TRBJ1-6	TGTGCCAGCAGTGAAGGCCGCCGTGATTCACCCCTCCACTTT	CASSEGRRDSPLHF
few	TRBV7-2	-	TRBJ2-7	TGTGCCAGCAGCTTTAACTCGAGGGAGCAGTACTTC	CASSFNSREQYF
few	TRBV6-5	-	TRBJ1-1	TGTGCCAGCAGTTATTCCGAGGTCACTGAAGCTTTCTTT	CASSYSEVTEAFF